This passage covers 23 T cell receptor beta chains from one sample sequenced in a study of immune characterization of retroperitoneal liposarcoma. From the PCR reads, TCRdb called clonotypes with MiXCR, one entry per CDR3 protein. The sample includes roughly 8,400 distinct CDR3 sequences, 25% to 30% of them seen just once. The specimen sequenced was blood. These receptor sequences come from a male donor with retroperitoneal liposarcoma.

The rearrangement uses TRBV28 and TRBJ2-1, with 8 bases aligning to TRBD2. The DNA end favors TRBJ2-5, so the J call may be wrong. Germline values: CDR1 MDHEN, CDR2 SYDVKM. This CDR3 has 15 amino acids. The CDR3 protein is CASSSPAGVQETQYF. The CDR3 nucleotides read TGTGCCAGCAGTTCGCCAGCGGGGGTACAAGAGACCCAGTACTTC.

V gene TRBV7-3 combines with J gene TRBJ2-5, with 7 bases matching TRBD1. The CDR3 contains 15 residues. CDR1 and CDR2 (germline): SGHTA, FQGTGA. V gave up 4 bases and J gave up 3 bases; unmatched junction bases: 8. CDR3 loop: CASSCPTGMKETQYF. In DNA, the CDR3 is TGTGCCAGCAGCTGTCCGACAGGGATGAAAGAGACCCAGTACTTC.

At least ten counts were recorded for this clonotype. The chain employs TRBV12-3 or TRBV12-4 and TRBJ2-3; unclear D gene. V lost 1 base to trimming and J lost 4 bases, with 6 bases between them. This CDR3 contains 13 residues. This chain's CDR3 is CASSLGEADTQYF. The CDR3 DNA sequence: TGTGCCAGCAGTTTAGGAGAGGCAGATACGCAGTATTTT.

This clonotype was seen more than once but under ten times. The chain couples TRBV18 to TRBJ1-2, with D perhaps matching TRBD1 (5 bases). Trimming removed 3 bases from V and 1 base from J, with 6 bases in between. CDR1 and CDR2 from the germline V gene are KGHSH and LQKENI. The CDR3 has 13 residues. The CDR3 DNA reads as TGTGCCAGCTCACCCGACAGTAACTATGGCTACACCTTC. It codes for CASSPDSNYGYTF.

The rearrangement links TRBV6-5 to TRBJ2-5; 9 bases are shared with TRBD1. Losses at the gene ends were 0 bases for V and 4 bases for J; bases not matched to a gene: 3. The CDR3 has 15 residues. Germline assignment: CDR1 MNHEY and CDR2 SVGAGI. CDR3 DNA: TGTGCCAGCAGTTACTCCACAGGGGGCGGAGAGACCCAGTACTTC. Translating gives CASSYSTGGGETQYF.

Within the sample, this clonotype is medium-sized. V usage is TRBV6-1 and J usage is TRBJ2-5, with D uncertain. V lost 4 bases and J 5 bases, leaving 11 bases between the germline ends. Germline CDR1 reads MNHNS; CDR2 reads SASEGT. CDR3 length: 13 residues. The CDR3 is CASSGLGWETQYF. Here the CDR3 DNA reads TGTGCCAGCAGTGGACTCGGGTGGGAGACCCAGTACTTC.

The chain combines TRBV6-1 with TRBJ2-1, with TRBD2 identical over 7 bases. The J call is doubtful: the DNA matches TRBJ2-7 better. The germline V gene has CDR1 MNHNS and CDR2 SASEGT. CDR3 length: 14 residues. The CDR3 bases are TGTGCCAGCAGTACCCGCCGGGGGGTGGGGGAGCAGTACTTC. This sequence encodes CASSTRRGVGEQYF.

This clonotype has just one count. The chain joins TRBV5-1 to TRBJ2-3, with a weak D call TRBD2 (5 bases). The CDR3 is 19 residues long. CDR1 is SGHRS, CDR2 YFSETQ, per germline. V lost 4 bases to trimming and J lost 2 bases, with 26 bases between them. The CDR3 sequence is CASSPTIKGAASSTDTQYF. CDR3 nucleotide sequence: TGCGCCAGCAGCCCGACCATTAAGGGAGCGGCTTCTTCCACAGATACGCAGTATTTT.

The V and J genes are TRBV6-1 and TRBJ2-3, with unresolved D. The CDR3 has 15 amino acids. Germline V gene lookup returns CDR1 MNHNS and CDR2 SASEGT. The V end lost 4 bases, the J end lost 5 bases, and 16 bases lay between the germline ends. CDR3 protein: CASSASSSPRDTQYF. The CDR3 nucleotides are TGTGCCAGCAGTGCATCGAGTTCGCCCAGAGATACGCAGTATTTT.

This clonotype has just one count. The V and J genes are TRBV4-1 and TRBJ2-1; D unclear. Gene TRBJ2-5 matches the end of the DNA better, so the J call may be wrong. CDR1 is MGHRA, CDR2 YSYEKL, per germline. The CDR3 loop spans 13 amino acids. The DNA of the CDR3 is TGCGCCAGCAGCCCGCAAAGCCAAGAGACCCAGTACTTC. This codes for CASSPQSQETQYF.

This clonotype has a handful of counts. This rearrangement joins TRBV7-6 to TRBJ2-5, with D possibly being TRBD1 (6 bases). Looked up from germline, CDR1 is SGHVS and CDR2 is FNYEAQ. V lost 7 bases and J 1 base, leaving 16 bases between the germline ends. The CDR3 has 15 residues. This CDR3 reads CASTPLGAVQETQYF. The CDR3, as DNA: TGTGCCAGCACCCCCCTGGGGGCCGTCCAAGAGACCCAGTACTTC.

The chain has TRBV6-1 and TRBJ1-5, with D perhaps matching TRBD1 (5 bases). With 5 bases removed from V and 3 bases from J, the gap between germline ends came to 17 bases. Germline V gene lookup returns CDR1 MNHNS and CDR2 SASEGT. The CDR3 is made up of 16 amino acids. DNA of the CDR3: TGTGCCAGCAGTCCCCGGGGGACGGCAAACAATCAGCCCCAGCATTTT. Protein: CASSPRGTANNQPQHF.

In its sample, this clonotype ranks as medium-sized. This chain connects TRBV12-3 or TRBV12-4 to TRBJ2-1; D is possibly TRBD1 (5 bases). V shed 3 bases and J shed 5 bases, with 14 bases lying between them. The CDR3 is made up of 15 amino acids. CDR3 amino acids: CASSFGGMGHNEQFF. The CDR3 DNA follows: TGTGCCAGCAGTTTTGGCGGAATGGGGCACAATGAGCAGTTCTTC.

This clonotype ranks as large. The chain uses TRBV6-1 and TRBJ1-1; perhaps TRBD1 as D (6 bases). The CDR3 runs to 13 residues. V gave up 5 bases and J gave up 5 bases, with 12 bases separating them. Germline-derived CDR1 and CDR2 are MNHNS and SASEGT. The CDR3 DNA sequence: TGTGCCAGCAGTCAAGGGGGTTGGACTGAAGCTTTCTTT. It translates to CASSQGGWTEAFF.

This chain uses TRBV6-5 with TRBJ1-3; TRBD1 is a possible D gene (5 bases). The CDR3 extends over 17 amino acids. Per the germline V gene, CDR1 is MNHEY and CDR2 is SVGAGI. The germline V and J ends were trimmed by 0 bases and 0 bases, with 12 bases remaining between them. CDR3 coding DNA: TGTGCCAGCAGTTACTCGGGGGAGGTGGTCTCTGGAAACACCATATATTTT. Translating it yields CASSYSGEVVSGNTIYF.

Comments on this clonotype: A much bigger clone sits one base away, suggesting this may be a read error. The rearrangement joins TRBV6-1 to TRBJ2-1; D remains unclear. The CDR3 extends over 11 amino acids. Trimming removed 7 bases from V and 13 bases from J, with 14 bases in between. In germline, CDR1 is MNHNS, CDR2 SASEGT. CDR3 sequence: CASIKEETQFF. CDR3 bases: TGTGCCAGCATCAAGGAAGAGACCCAGTTCTTC.

The chain joins TRBV23-1 to TRBJ2-1, with D unresolved. TRBV23-1 is an ORF for which the function is uncertain. The CDR3 loop spans 17 amino acids. V shed 9 bases and J shed 0 bases, with 21 bases lying between them. DNA of the CDR3: TGCGCCAGTCCTCCGACGGCAGCCAGTCGCTCCTACAATGAGCAGTTCTTC. Translation: CASPPTAASRSYNEQFF.

A few counts support this clonotype. V gene TRBV14 combines with J gene TRBJ2-1, with D uncertain. The length of the CDR3 is 12 residues. Per germline, CDR1 SGHDN and CDR2 FVKESK. V lost 4 bases and J 4 bases, leaving 5 bases between the germline ends. CDR3 DNA: TGTGCCAGCAGCCCGAGTTACAATGAGCAGTTCTTC. This codes for CASSPSYNEQFF.

The chain carries TRBV10-2 and TRBJ2-1, with 13 bases aligning to TRBD2. The end of the DNA is better explained by TRBJ2-7, so the J call may be wrong. Germline-derived CDR1 and CDR2 are WSHSY and SAAADI. The CDR3 contains 16 residues. The CDR3 spells CASSAGTSGIVYEQYF. In DNA form, the CDR3 reads TGCGCCAGCAGTGCTGGGACTAGCGGGATTGTTTACGAGCAGTACTTC.

This sequence joins TRBV12-3 or TRBV12-4 and TRBJ2-1; 8 nucleotides agree with TRBD2. The DNA end favors TRBJ2-7, so the J call may be wrong. This CDR3 has 17 residues. The CDR3: CASSFYVTSGLPNEQYF. As DNA, the CDR3 is TGTGCCAGCAGTTTTTACGTCACTAGCGGTTTGCCCAATGAGCAGTACTTC.

This clonotype has at least ten counts. The chain employs TRBV6-1 and TRBJ1-5; D gene ambiguous. V was clipped by 1 base and J by 0 bases, with 4 bases between them. The germline CDR1 and CDR2 sequences are MNHNS and SASEGT. The CDR3 is made up of 14 amino acids. CDR3 nucleotides: TGTGCCAGCAGTGAAGGGTATAGCAATCAGCCCCAGCATTTT. Its translation: CASSEGYSNQPQHF.

Judged by abundance, this clonotype is medium-sized. The genes are TRBV12-3 or TRBV12-4 and TRBJ2-6; 7 nucleotides align to TRBD2. V dropped 7 bases and J dropped 4; count of bases not matched to a gene: 10. The CDR3 length is 16 residues. CDR3 sequence: CASTGRPLGGANVLTF. The CDR3 nucleotides read TGTGCCAGCACCGGGAGGCCCCTCGGCGGGGCCAACGTCCTGACTTTC.

This clonotype is deemed large (0.1 to 1%). The V call is TRBV6-1, the J call TRBJ2-3; no firm D call. CDR1 and CDR2 (germline): MNHNS, SASEGT. The CDR3 runs to 11 residues. V dropped 7 bases and J dropped 5 bases, with 7 bases sitting between them. In nucleotides, the CDR3 is TGTGCCAGCAAAACGGGAGATACGCAGTATTTT. The encoded protein is CASKTGDTQYF.